These T cell receptor beta chains were read from a single sample in a study of blood T cell repertoires in COVID-19. The method was immunoSEQ multiplex PCR; TCRdb's version includes in-frame clones alone and lacks a portion of them. This repertoire shows about 160,000 clones, 70% to 80% found once; its top ten account for 8.1%. The sequenced sample consisted of peripheral blood. The receptors come from a woman aged 55 to 70 with COVID-19, enrolled during active disease. Each CDR3 is given with its conserved first and last residue. Each record gives: clone size, V gene, J gene, D gene, CDR3 DNA, CDR3 protein. D genes are given only for firm matches. Clone size is not always given. Where it is, it says once, few, many or a class for expanded clones.

.	TRBV10-3	TRBJ2-1	TRBD1	TGTGCCATCAGTAAACAGGGGTTCCCCTCAAATGAGCAGTTCTTC	CAISKQGFPSNEQFF
few	TRBV11-2	TRBJ1-2	.	TGTGCCAGCAGCTTAGACGGGAACTATGGCTACACCTTC	CASSLDGNYGYTF
.	TRBV7-2	TRBJ1-5	TRBD1	TGTGCCAGCAGCACCCGGACAGGGCTTAGCAATCAGCCCCAGCATTTT	CASSTRTGLSNQPQHF
few	TRBV27	TRBJ2-1	TRBD2	TGTGCCAGCGGGGCGGGAGCGCTGAATGAGCAGTTCTTC	CASGAGALNEQFF
.	TRBV3-1/TRBV3-2	TRBJ2-5	TRBD2	TGTGCCAGCAGCCAAGATTCAAGGACTAGCGTAGGGGAGACCCAGTACTTC	CASSQDSRTSVGETQYF
few	TRBV24-1	TRBJ2-1	.	TGTGCCACCAGTGGTGGGAGCCTGGGGAACTACAATGAGCAGTTCTTC	CATSGGSLGNYNEQFF
.	TRBV6-2/TRBV6-3	TRBJ2-3	TRBD2	TGTGCCAGCAGCCCCGGACTAGCGGGAGGTATCACAGATACGCAGTATTTT	CASSPGLAGGITDTQYF
.	TRBV28	TRBJ1-5	.	TGTGCCAGCGCCCTCAGGAACCTCGATCAGCCCCAGCATTTT	CASALRNLDQPQHF
few	TRBV14	TRBJ1-2	.	TGTGCCAGCAGCCAAGAAACAGGTGGTAGGAGTGGCTACACCTTC	CASSQETGGRSGYTF
once	TRBV6-8	TRBJ1-3	.	TGTGCCAGCCCACCGGGATATCTTGGAAACACCATATATTTT	CASPPGYLGNTIYF
.	TRBV6-2/TRBV6-3	TRBJ2-7	TRBD2	TGTGCCAGCAGTTACGATGATAGCGGGGCCTCCTACGAGCAGTACTTC	CASSYDDSGASYEQYF
.	TRBV3-1/TRBV3-2	TRBJ1-2	.	TGTGCCAGCAGCCAAGAAGGGGCGTATGGCTACACCTTC	CASSQEGAYGYTF
few	TRBV5-1	TRBJ1-2	.	TGCGCCAGCAGCTTGGGCGGACAGTCCAACTATGGCTACACCTTC	CASSLGGQSNYGYTF
.	TRBV3-1/TRBV3-2	TRBJ1-2	TRBD1	TGTGCCAGCACCGGGGACAGGGGGAACTATGGCTACACCTTC	CASTGDRGNYGYTF
once	TRBV12-3/TRBV12-4	TRBJ1-1	TRBD1	TGTGCCAGCAGGCCACAGGGACAGTCTCAAGCTTTCTTT	CASRPQGQSQAFF
.	TRBV7-3	TRBJ2-1	.	TGTGCCAGCAGCTTAACGTCTGAGGTCGGGAGAGCTTCCTACAATGAGCAGTTCTTC	CASSLTSEVGRASYNEQFF
.	TRBV19	TRBJ1-5	.	TGTGCCAGTAGTACCCCCGGGAGGCCCCAGCATTTT	CASSTPGRPQHF
few	TRBV15	TRBJ2-2	TRBD1	TGTGCCACCAGCAGGGGGACAGGCTCGAACACCGGGGAGCTGTTTTTT	CATSRGTGSNTGELFF
.	TRBV7-2	TRBJ2-5	TRBD1	TGTGCCAGCAGCTTACCCGGCGGGACAGGGGGTCGGGAGACCCAGTACTTC	CASSLPGGTGGRETQYF
.	TRBV2	TRBJ2-1	.	TGTGCCAGTGGGCGCTTGTTCAATGAGCAGTTCTTC	CASGRLFNEQFF
.	TRBV24-1	TRBJ1-5	.	TGTGCCACCAGTGCGGGGGGCCTTAGCAATCAGCCCCAGCATTTT	CATSAGGLSNQPQHF
.	TRBV28	TRBJ2-7	.	TGTGCCAGCAGTGTCGGCCTAGCTTCCTACGAGCAGTACTTC	CASSVGLASYEQYF
.	TRBV7-3	TRBJ2-1	.	TGTGCCAGCAGCGCCCGGGTCAACAATGAGCAGTTCTTC	CASSARVNNEQFF
.	TRBV18	TRBJ1-6	.	TGTGCCAGCTCACCGTCACAGGGACCAGATTCACCCCTCCACTTT	CASSPSQGPDSPLHF
many	TRBV7-9	TRBJ1-3	.	TGTGCCAGCAGCTTCCCGGGACTACCGAGCTCTGGAAACACCATATATTTT	CASSFPGLPSSGNTIYF
.	TRBV7-2	TRBJ2-1	TRBD2	TGTGCCAGCAGCTCTAGCGGGGGGGCCGGAGAGCAGTTCTTC	CASSSSGGAGEQFF
.	TRBV28	TRBJ2-1	TRBD2	TGTGCCAGCAGTTTATATAGCGGGAGCTACAATGAGCAGTTCTTC	CASSLYSGSYNEQFF
.	TRBV29-1	TRBJ1-1	.	TGCAGCGTTGGACGGAGTACGATCAACACTGAAGCTTTCTTT	CSVGRSTINTEAFF
.	TRBV5-4	TRBJ2-5	.	TGTGCCAGCAGCTCTCTAGAGGCGTGGGAGACCCAGTACTTC	CASSSLEAWETQYF
.	TRBV3-1/TRBV3-2	TRBJ1-1	TRBD1	TGTGCCAGCAGCCTGGGACAGGGGGCTAAAAACACTGAAGCTTTCTTT	CASSLGQGAKNTEAFF
few	TRBV6-6	TRBJ1-6	TRBD1	TGTGCCAGCAGTCGCACGAGGACAGGGGGCCGGCGAGGGAATTCACCCCTCCACTTT	CASSRTRTGGRRGNSPLHF
.	TRBV6-6	TRBJ1-2	TRBD1	TGTGCCAGCAGTCATCATCCAGACAGGGACTATGGCTACACCTTC	CASSHHPDRDYGYTF
.	TRBV5-6	TRBJ2-2	.	TGTGCCAGCTCCAGGGTCGGGGAGCTGTTTTTT	CASSRVGELFF
.	TRBV7-2	TRBJ2-2	TRBD1	TGTGCCAGCAGCTCAGGGACAGGGGGGTACACCGGGGAGCTGTTTTTT	CASSSGTGGYTGELFF
.	TRBV2	TRBJ1-5	.	TGTGCCAGCAAGACGGGGGGGGGTAATCAGCCCCAGCATTTT	CASKTGGGNQPQHF
.	TRBV3-1/TRBV3-2	TRBJ2-3	.	TGTGCCAGCAGTGGCGGGGGCCAAGGAGATACGCAGTATTTT	CASSGGGQGDTQYF
.	TRBV14	TRBJ1-1	.	TGTGCCAGCAGCCAAGTCGGGGGCACTGAAGCTTTCTTT	CASSQVGGTEAFF
.	TRBV11-2	TRBJ2-2	TRBD1	TGTGCCAGCAGCTCCCCGACAGGGAACGCCGGGGAGCTGTTTTTT	CASSSPTGNAGELFF
.	TRBV2	TRBJ2-3	.	TGTGCCAGCAGTGGGAAGCGGAAAGATACGCAGTATTTT	CASSGKRKDTQYF
.	TRBV13	TRBJ2-2	TRBD1	TGTGCCAGCAGCTTAAGCGGACAGGGGAACACCGGGGAGCTGTTTTTT	CASSLSGQGNTGELFF
.	TRBV27	TRBJ1-5	TRBD1	TGTGCCAGCAGTCCGACGACAGGGGGCTATAGCAATCAGCCCCAGCATTTT	CASSPTTGGYSNQPQHF
.	TRBV18	TRBJ2-5	.	TGTGCCAGCTCACCAAGCGGCAGCCAAGAGACCCAGTACTTC	CASSPSGSQETQYF
few	TRBV5-1	TRBJ2-1	TRBD2	TGCGCCAGCAGCTTGGCCCCAGCGGGGGGTGTGGTTAATGAGCAGTTCTTC	CASSLAPAGGVVNEQFF
.	TRBV27	TRBJ1-1	.	TGTGCCAGCAGTTTACGGACAGCGAACACTGAAGCTTTCTTT	CASSLRTANTEAFF
.	TRBV30	TRBJ1-5	.	TGTGCCTGGAGCCCCGTCAGGGGAAATCAGCCCCAGCATTTT	CAWSPVRGNQPQHF
few	TRBV7-3	TRBJ2-2	.	TGTGCCAGCAGCTTAGGGAGCACCGGGGAGCTGTTTTTT	CASSLGSTGELFF
few	TRBV6-4	TRBJ1-5	.	TGTGCCAGCAGTCAAACACCGGGGGGCAATCAGCCCCAGCATTTT	CASSQTPGGNQPQHF
.	TRBV6-5	TRBJ2-1	TRBD1	TGTGCCTGCAACCCCGGGACAGGGGAGAAACTTGAGCAGTTCTTC	CACNPGTGEKLEQFF
few	TRBV28	TRBJ1-5	.	TGTGCCAGCAGCGGGAGTTCGGGTTATAGCAATCAGCCCCAGCATTTT	CASSGSSGYSNQPQHF
.	TRBV14	TRBJ2-1	.	TGTGCCAGCAGTCAATCGGGGGCCTACAATGAGCAGTTCTTC	CASSQSGAYNEQFF
.	TRBV4-2	TRBJ1-4	TRBD1	TGTGCCAGCAGCCAAGAAGACAGGGGAGGGAGTGAAAAACTGTTTTTT	CASSQEDRGGSEKLFF
.	TRBV19	TRBJ2-5	.	TGTGCCAGTAGACGAAACCATGAGTACCAAGAGACCCAGTACTTC	CASRRNHEYQETQYF
.	TRBV27	TRBJ2-1	TRBD1	TGTGCCAGCAGTTTGAGACAGGGGGCTAACAATGAGCAGTTCTTC	CASSLRQGANNEQFF
.	TRBV6-4	TRBJ2-3	.	TGTGCCAGCAGTGACTCGGCAGGGAGCACAGATACGCAGTATTTT	CASSDSAGSTDTQYF
.	TRBV7-3	TRBJ2-5	TRBD2	TGTGCCAGCAGCTTACACGGGACTACCTACCAAGAGACCCAGTACTTC	CASSLHGTTYQETQYF